The 31 T cell receptor beta chains below come from one sample, sequenced in a study of cytomegalovirus exposure and HLA in healthy donors. PCR involved 60 Vbeta and 13 Jbeta primers. Clones were read by immunoSEQ multiplex PCR, and TCRdb kept only the in-frame ones, dropping some. Of about 130,000 clones detected, 70% to 80% appear once; the ten largest clones hold 4%. Sequenced: PBMCs. These receptors were obtained from a man aged 40-50 years in good health and CMV-seropositive.

The chain is built from TRBV28 and TRBJ2-3; 7 bases align to TRBD1. Trimming at V came to 2 bases and at J to 3 bases, leaving 5 bases not matched to a gene. The CDR3 totals 15 residues. Germline CDR1 reads MDHEN; CDR2 reads SYDVKM. Here the CDR3 DNA reads TGTGCCAGCAGTTTAACAGGGGTTGCGACAGATACGCAGTATTTT. Amino acids: CASSLTGVATDTQYF.

The chain links TRBV6-1 to TRBJ2-5, with 7 bases lining up with TRBD1. This CDR3 is 14 amino acids long. Germline V gene lookup returns CDR1 MNHNS and CDR2 SASEGT. V lost 1 base to trimming and J lost 2 bases; unmatched junction nucleotides: 1. This chain's CDR3 is CASSEGGQQETQYF. CDR3 DNA sequence: TGTGCCAGCAGTGAAGGGGGACAGCAAGAGACCCAGTACTTC.

The chain joins TRBV6-6 to TRBJ1-2; 7 bases fit TRBD1. The CDR3 runs 15 residues. Germline-derived CDR1 and CDR2 are MNHNY and SVGAGI (reference sequence). The junction had 9 bases not matched to a gene; V was cut back by 6 bases and J by 2 bases. Here the CDR3 DNA reads TGTGCCAGCAGCCAAACAGGGGAATCCAACTATGGCTACACCTTC. It specifies CASSQTGESNYGYTF.

The J gene is TRBJ2-5, the V gene TRBV5-6; possible D gene TRBD1, 6 bases. The CDR3 runs 14 residues. Germline CDR1 SGHDT, CDR2 YYEEEE. V dropped 3 bases and J dropped 7 bases, with 16 bases sitting between them. The CDR3 DNA follows: TGTGCCAGCAGCTCCGCGGCAGGGGCCATGACCCAGTACTTC. Translation gives CASSSAAGAMTQYF.

The V call is TRBV6-4, the J call TRBJ1-2; 9 bases map to TRBD1. The trim removed 6 bases at V and 6 bases at J, leaving 11 bases unmatched. Germline CDR1 reads MRHNA; CDR2 reads SNTAGT. The length of the CDR3 is 15 residues. CDR3 region: CASSRLQGAIDGYTF. The CDR3 DNA sequence: TGTGCCAGCAGCCGACTACAGGGGGCGATCGATGGCTACACCTTC.

V usage is TRBV29-1 and J usage is TRBJ2-1, with TRBD1 identical over 9 bases. Germline CDR1 SQVTM, CDR2 ANQGSEA. The ends lost 5 bases at V and 7 bases at J; junction bases unmatched: 6. This CDR3 contains 13 residues. CDR3 coding DNA: TGCAGCGTTCAGACAGGGGGTAGGAATGAGCAGTTCTTC. The encoded protein is CSVQTGGRNEQFF.

The chain joins TRBV6-5 to TRBJ2-5; D is perhaps TRBD1 (6 bases). Germline V CDR1 and CDR2: MNHEY, SVGAGI. The length of the CDR3 is 14 residues. V dropped 7 bases and J dropped 5 bases, with 17 bases sitting between them. The CDR3 here is CASTDSGTRETQYF. The CDR3 bases are TGTGCCAGCACCGATTCCGGGACAAGGGAGACCCAGTACTTC.

The chain has TRBV9 and TRBJ2-2; D gene ambiguous. The CDR3 has 14 residues. Deletions cut 7 bases from V and 7 bases from J, with 17 bases between. CDR1 SGDLS and CDR2 YYNGEE come from the germline V gene. DNA for the CDR3: TGTGCCAGCTGTCCCGCGGCTGCCGACGGGGAGCTGTTTTTT. Its protein is CASCPAAADGELFF.

Remarks on this clone: Distinct nucleotide sequences in the sample also encode this CDR3. The gene calls are TRBV18 and TRBJ1-3, with TRBD1 identical over 8 bases. Germline assignment: CDR1 KGHSH and CDR2 LQKENI. This CDR3 spans 15 amino acids. V shed 3 bases and J 3 bases; nucleotides not matched to a gene: 4. The CDR3 sequence: CASSPTGGSGNTIYF. For the CDR3, the DNA is TGTGCCAGCTCACCCACAGGGGGTAGTGGAAACACCATATATTTT.

This clone was picked up a small number of times. The CDR3: CASRRGGNEQFF. The CDR3 DNA sequence: TGTGCCAGCAGGCGGGGGGGAAATGAGCAGTTCTTC. The V call is TRBV5-5, the J call TRBJ2-1; TRBD2 matches 9 bases. CDR1 is SGHKS and CDR2 is YYEKEE in the germline V gene (reference sequence). V shed 5 bases, J shed 7 bases, and the junction held 1 base outside the gene matches. The CDR3 is 12 residues long.

The V gene is TRBV30, the J gene TRBJ1-2; 8 nucleotides match TRBD1. V gave up 5 bases and J gave up 4 bases; unmatched junction bases: 3. This CDR3 spans 12 amino acids. Germline V gene lookup returns CDR1 GTSNPN and CDR2 SVGIG (reference sequence). The CDR3 is CAWLTGVYGYTF. The CDR3 nucleotides read TGTGCCTGGTTGACAGGGGTCTATGGCTACACCTTC.

V is TRBV7-2 and J is TRBJ2-7; 8 nucleotides match TRBD1. Germline V gene data show CDR1 as SGHTA and CDR2 as FQGNSA. The CDR3 consists of 13 residues. J gave up 9 bases and V 3 bases, and 7 bases lay outside the gene matches. The CDR3 loop is CASSFGGQGVQYF. CDR3 in DNA: TGTGCCAGCAGCTTCGGAGGACAGGGAGTGCAGTACTTC.

This chain links TRBV2 with TRBJ1-2, with D maybe TRBD1 (5 bases). Trimming took 3 bases from V and 5 from J, leaving 13 bases between them. The CDR3 totals 14 residues. Germline V gene sequence: CDR1 SNHLY, CDR2 FYNNEI. CDR3 sequence (DNA): TGTGCCAGCAGTGACAGGGTAACAGCGTATGGCTACACCTTC. It codes for CASSDRVTAYGYTF.

The rearrangement uses TRBV28 and TRBJ1-5; the match to TRBD1 covers 9 bases. Germline CDR1 reads MDHEN; CDR2 reads SYDVKM. V lost 5 bases, J lost 1 base, and 6 bases stayed unmatched. This CDR3 contains 16 residues. Here the CDR3 reads CASSAHRGHSNQPQHF. CDR3 nucleotide sequence: TGTGCCAGCAGTGCACACAGGGGGCACAGCAATCAGCCCCAGCATTTT.

The rearrangement joins TRBV7-2 to TRBJ2-4; possibly TRBD1 for D (5 bases). Germline CDR1 reads SGHTA; CDR2 reads FQGNSA. Trimming pared 4 bases from V and 0 bases from J, leaving 22 bases between. The CDR3 covers 19 residues. This CDR3 reads CASSSKLTGSRIAKNIQYF. CDR3 nucleotides: TGTGCCAGCAGCTCCAAATTAACAGGATCAAGAATAGCCAAAAACATTCAGTACTTC.

The chain has TRBV27 and TRBJ2-1; 8 bases agree with TRBD2. Germline values: CDR1 MNHEY, CDR2 SMNVEV (reference sequence). The V and J ends lost 6 bases and 5 bases, in that order; junction bases with no gene match: 9. The CDR3 consists of 15 residues. The DNA of the CDR3 is TGTGCCAGCAGCTCGGGACTAGTAGTAGACAATGAGCAGTTCTTC. Protein: CASSSGLVVDNEQFF.

CDR3 sequence: CASSLRLQGSPLHF. Written as DNA, the CDR3 is TGCGCCAGCAGCCTAAGACTACAGGGTTCACCCCTCCACTTT. The J gene is TRBJ1-6, the V gene TRBV5-1; tentative D call: TRBD1 (6 bases). Trimming shortened V by 4 bases and J by 9 bases, and 14 bases separated the two germline ends. The CDR3 loop spans 14 amino acids. Per germline, CDR1 SGHRS and CDR2 YFSETQ.

On this clone: Other nucleotide sequences from this sample produce the same CDR3. This sequence joins TRBV9 and TRBJ2-7; D might be TRBD2 (6 bases). V lost 2 bases, J lost 0 bases, and 12 bases lay in between. The CDR3 has 15 amino acids. Germline V CDR1 and CDR2: SGDLS, YYNGEE. In nucleotides, the CDR3 is TGTGCCAGCAGCGTGGGGACTGGTGACTCCTACGAGCAGTACTTC. Amino acids: CASSVGTGDSYEQYF.

Comments on this clone: The junction differs from germline at one of its ends, possibly a read error. The J gene is TRBJ2-2, the V gene TRBV9, with a weak D call TRBD2 (6 bases). Germline CDR1 is SGDLS and CDR2 is YYNGEE. This CDR3 has 12 amino acids. The CDR3 spells CASSGWTGGLFF. DNA of the CDR3: TGTGCCAGCAGCGGCTGGACCGGGGGGCTGTTTTTT.

The chain uses TRBV13 and TRBJ2-2, with 8 bases fitting TRBD1. V was pared by 4 bases and J by 5 bases, with 12 bases of the junction left unmatched. CDR1 and CDR2 (germline): PRHDT, FYEKMQ (reference sequence). This CDR3 is 17 amino acids long. The CDR3 sequence is CASSSNRQGLTTGELFF. The CDR3 bases are TGTGCCAGCAGCTCCAACCGACAGGGGCTGACGACCGGGGAGCTGTTTTTT.

This chain links TRBV5-4 with TRBJ2-1, with a possible D match to TRBD2 (5 bases). Trimming cost V 4 bases and J 0 bases, with 11 bases left between them. This CDR3 contains 15 residues. From germline, CDR1 is SGHNT and CDR2 YYREEE (reference sequence). The CDR3 sequence is CASSPQRNSYNEQFF. The CDR3 nucleotides are TGTGCCAGCAGCCCCCAGCGGAACTCCTACAATGAGCAGTTCTTC.

There are a few counts of this clone. The junction and the germline gene differ at one end; a read error may be behind it. V gene TRBV19 combines with J gene TRBJ2-5; 8 bases are a match to TRBD1. CDR3 length: 13 amino acids. Germline V gives CDR1 LNHDA, CDR2 SQIVND (reference sequence). CDR3 sequence (DNA): TGTGCCAGTAGAGAGGCGGGACAGGTCTCTACTAACTTC. It translates to CASREAGQVSTNF.

V gene TRBV6-5 combines with J gene TRBJ1-5; 8 bases are a match to TRBD1. V was pared by 5 bases and J by 6 bases, with 6 bases of the junction left unmatched. Germline loops: CDR1 MNHEY, CDR2 SVGAGI. CDR3 size: 14 residues. The CDR3 reads CASSTRTGSQPQHF. Here the CDR3 DNA reads TGTGCCAGCAGTACGAGGACAGGGTCTCAGCCCCAGCATTTT.

The rearrangement links TRBV30 to TRBJ2-2, with 8 bases identical to TRBD2. CDR3 size: 18 residues. Germline V CDR1 and CDR2: GTSNPN, SVGIG (reference sequence). The CDR3 here is CAGFTGLAGPPNTGELFF. For the CDR3, the DNA is TGTGCGGGCTTCACGGGGCTAGCGGGCCCCCCGAACACCGGGGAGCTGTTTTTT.

As for this clone: Here the CDR3 omits its conserved ending phenylalanine or tryptophan, so a read error is the likely source. The DNA is left out, because the CDR3 cannot be placed on it with certainty; the CDR3 is given as TCRdb lists it. The chain has TRBV6-4 and TRBJ2-7; TRBD1 is taken as the D call from the table, unchecked against the DNA. CDR1 and CDR2 (germline): MRHNA, SNTAGT. 9 amino acids form the CDR3, both terminal residues included. CDR3 residues: CAGRQGVSG.

J is TRBJ1-5 and V is TRBV18; possible D gene TRBD1, 5 bases. Germline CDR1 is KGHSH and CDR2 is LQKENI. This CDR3 spans 15 amino acids. Trimming removed 0 bases from V and 4 bases from J, with 10 bases in between. CDR3 region: CASSPPTEPNQPQHF. DNA of the CDR3: TGTGCCAGCTCACCACCGACAGAGCCAAATCAGCCCCAGCATTTT.

The chain carries TRBV6-5 and TRBJ2-5, with a weak D call TRBD1 (6 bases). Germline CDR1 MNHEY, CDR2 SVGAGI. V was pared by 0 bases and J by 4 bases, with 9 bases between. This CDR3 spans 14 amino acids. The CDR3 spells CASSYSWGRETQYF. The CDR3 DNA reads as TGTGCCAGCAGTTACTCCTGGGGGCGAGAGACCCAGTACTTC.

This clone was found a few times. The CDR3 loop reads CASSLNSQGTGNTIYF. The CDR3 DNA follows: TGCGCCAGCAGCTTGAACTCCCAGGGTACTGGAAACACCATATATTTT. J is TRBJ1-3 and V is TRBV5-1; possibly TRBD1 for D (5 bases). The CDR3 is made up of 16 amino acids. V lost 1 base and J lost 2, with 13 bases in between. Germline V gene data show CDR1 as SGHRS and CDR2 as YFSETQ.

This clone was recorded a few times. V and J are TRBV11-2 and TRBJ1-2; 11 bases are a match to TRBD1. Germline CDR1 is SGHAT and CDR2 is FQNNGV. J was trimmed by 5 bases and V by 5 bases; bases with no gene match: 7. The CDR3 consists of 15 residues. The CDR3: CASSPGQGAWYGYTF. CDR3 bases: TGTGCCAGCAGCCCCGGACAGGGGGCCTGGTATGGCTACACCTTC. The full variable domain, its missing parts supplied by reference TRBV11-2 and TRBJ1-2, is EAGVAQSPRYKIIEKRQSVAFWCNPISGHATLYWYQQILGQGPKLLIQFQNNGVVDDSQLPKDRFSAERLKGVDSTLKIQPAKLEDSAVYLCASSPGQGAWYGYTFGSGTRLTVV.

The chain has TRBV5-1 and TRBJ1-2; weak D call: TRBD1 (5 bases). Trimming removed 4 bases at V and 10 bases at J, with 23 bases between. Germline V gene sequence: CDR1 SGHRS, CDR2 YFSETQ. This CDR3 region has 15 residues. For the CDR3, the DNA is TGCGCCAGCAGCGCGACGGGGACTACCTCCTTCGACTACACCTTC. Its translation: CASSATGTTSFDYTF.

The V and J genes are TRBV10-3 and TRBJ2-2; D possibly corresponds to TRBD1 (6 bases). There are 15 residues in the CDR3. V dropped 6 bases and J dropped 1 base, with 12 bases sitting between them. Per germline, CDR1 ENHRY and CDR2 SYGVKD. The DNA for the CDR3 is TGTGCCATCAGGAGGACAGACCAGAACACCGGGGAGCTGTTTTTT. Translation gives CAIRRTDQNTGELFF.